The 14 T cell receptor beta chains listed next were all sequenced from one sample in a study of Graves' ophthalmopathy and Graves' hyperthyroidism. Beta-chain TCR CDR3 regions were amplified from RNA transcripts. In the first round, RT-PCR was carried out with HTBI primers, and a multiplex PCR formed the second round. Via MiXCR, TCRdb re-called the multiplex PCR reads, giving one row per CDR3 protein. This table has a few hundred thousand distinct CDR3 sequences, 39% appearing once. Sequenced sample: peripheral blood or thyroid tissue (not recorded which). Every receptor here comes from an adult man with Graves' hyperthyroidism.

The chain employs TRBV25-1 and TRBJ2-7; D is perhaps TRBD1 or TRBD2 (7 bases each). Germline values: CDR1 MGHDK, CDR2 SYGVNS. V gave up 11 bases and J gave up 2 bases, with 16 bases separating them. This CDR3 has 13 residues. For the CDR3, the DNA is TGTGCCGCAGGGGGGGGACCTGCCTACGAGCAGTACTTC. Its translation: CAAGGGPAYEQYF.

This clonotype was seen only a few times. The chain joins TRBV2 to TRBJ2-1, with no clear D. The germline V gene encodes CDR1 SNHLY and CDR2 FYNNEI. CDR3 length: 11 residues. Trimming shortened V by 6 bases and J by 8 bases, and 8 bases separated the two germline ends. The CDR3 DNA reads TGTGCCAGCAGGGCCGAACATGAGCAGTTCTTC. It encodes CASRAEHEQFF.

This clonotype was detected ten times or more. The rearrangement uses TRBV2 and TRBJ1-1; no clear D gene. The CDR3 runs 14 residues. Per the germline V gene, CDR1 is SNHLY and CDR2 is FYNNEI. With 0 bases removed from V and 5 bases from J, the gap between germline ends came to 10 bases. The CDR3 nucleotides are TGTGCCAGCAGTGAAGCACGGCTGAGGACTGAAGCTTTCTTT. It yields the protein CASSEARLRTEAFF.

This clonotype has a count of ten or more. This chain connects TRBV7-6 to TRBJ2-2, with 7 bases that match TRBD1. Germline V lookup: CDR1 SGHVS, CDR2 FNYEAQ. The CDR3 contains 14 residues. V lost 3 bases and J lost 3; bases outside the gene matches: 1. The CDR3 loop reads CASSLGQYTGELFF. The CDR3 DNA reads TGTGCCAGCAGCTTGGGACAGTACACCGGGGAGCTGTTTTTT.

This clonotype was seen only a few times. The chain is built from TRBV24-1 and TRBJ1-2; D remains unclear. Germline CDR1 KGHDR, CDR2 SFDVKD. This CDR3 region has 14 residues. V was shortened by 1 base and J by 4 bases, with 9 bases between the two germline ends. CDR3 in amino acids: CATSDLGRSYGYTF. CDR3 nucleotides: TGTGCCACCAGTGATTTAGGCAGATCCTATGGCTACACCTTC.

This rearrangement joins TRBV7-8 to TRBJ2-7; 7 nucleotides line up with TRBD1. The CDR3 is made up of 19 amino acids. The trim removed 4 bases at V and 6 bases at J, leaving 24 bases unmatched. The germline V gene encodes CDR1 SGHVS and CDR2 FQNEAQ. CDR3 DNA: TGTGCCAGCAGCTCTTTCGGCGGGTTAGGGGGCGCGATGATACCCGAGCAGTACTTC. This translates into CASSSFGGLGGAMIPEQYF.

This clonotype occurred many times. The genes are TRBV25-1 and TRBJ1-2, with 7 nucleotides matching TRBD1. The CDR3 contains 13 residues. Germline loops: CDR1 MGHDK, CDR2 SYGVNS. V shed 4 bases and J 6 bases; nucleotides not matched to a gene: 5. The CDR3 is CASSVRGRDGYTF. The CDR3 nucleotides read TGTGCCAGCAGTGTAAGGGGGCGGGATGGCTACACCTTC.

As DNA, the CDR3 is TGCAGCGTTGAAGATCGCCAGGGGATATACAATGAGCAGTACTTC. It translates to CSVEDRQGIYNEQYF. The genes are TRBV29-1 and TRBJ2-7, with D possibly matching TRBD1 (6 bases). Looked up from germline, CDR1 is SQVTM and CDR2 is ANQGSEA. V was shortened by 0 bases and J by 7 bases, with 19 bases between the two germline ends. The CDR3 is 15 amino acids.

This clonotype has at least ten counts. The chain carries TRBV6-5 and TRBJ1-1; TRBD1 matches 8 bases. The germline CDR1 and CDR2 sequences are MNHEY and SVGAGI. Trimming removed 7 bases from V and 1 base from J; junction bases left unmatched: 5. The CDR3 runs 14 residues. CDR3 residues: CASTRGTGNTEAFF. In DNA form, the CDR3 reads TGTGCCAGCACGAGAGGGACAGGGAACACTGAAGCTTTCTTT.

The chain combines TRBV5-1 with TRBJ2-5, with 7 bases identical to TRBD1. Losses at the gene ends were 3 bases for V and 0 bases for J; bases not matched to a gene: 2. This CDR3 comprises 14 residues. Germline CDR1 and CDR2: SGHRS and YFSETQ. CDR3 DNA: TGCGCCAGCAGCTCGGGACAGCACCAAGAGACCCAGTACTTC. Translation gives CASSSGQHQETQYF.

There are many counts of this clonotype. DNA of the CDR3: TGTGCCAGCAGCTTCGGCGGGGCCGGTGGAAACACCATATATTTT. It codes for CASSFGGAGGNTIYF. This sequence joins TRBV13 and TRBJ1-3, with D tentatively TRBD1 (5 bases). CDR3 length: 15 amino acids. V was clipped by 3 bases and J by 3 bases, with 12 bases between them. From germline, CDR1 is PRHDT and CDR2 FYEKMQ (reference sequence).

This rearrangement joins TRBV29-1 to TRBJ1-1; possible D gene TRBD1, 6 bases. The CDR3 is made up of 17 amino acids. The V end was cut by 0 bases, the J end by 0 bases, with 17 bases between. Per germline, CDR1 SQVTM and CDR2 ANQGSEA. This CDR3 is CSVEEGSRGSLNTEAFF. The CDR3 DNA is TGCAGCGTTGAAGAGGGAAGTAGGGGGTCTCTGAACACTGAAGCTTTCTTT.

The genes are TRBV24-1 and TRBJ2-5; D may be TRBD1 or TRBD2 (5 bases each). This CDR3 spans 15 amino acids. V lost 2 bases and J 4 bases, leaving 13 bases between the germline ends. Germline V gene data show CDR1 as KGHDR and CDR2 as SFDVKD. The CDR3 sequence: CATSDSLGAGETQYF. CDR3 sequence (DNA): TGTGCCACCAGTGATTCCCTCGGGGCCGGAGAGACCCAGTACTTC.

The rearrangement links TRBV2 to TRBJ1-1; D possibly corresponds to TRBD1 (6 bases). The germline gives CDR1 SNHLY, CDR2 FYNNEI. With 5 bases removed from V and 1 base from J, the gap between germline ends came to 32 bases. The CDR3 runs 21 residues. CDR3 residues: CASSLRGIRGVSIIKNTEAFF. The CDR3 nucleotides are TGTGCCAGCAGTCTTCGGGGGATAAGGGGGGTTTCGATAATTAAGAACACTGAAGCTTTCTTT.